A selection of T cell receptor beta chains follows, all from one sample in a study of T cell repertoires in aging, cancer and after chemotherapy. Using its own MiXCR run on the multiplex PCR reads, TCRdb lists one record per CDR3 protein. The sample records some 2,500 distinct CDR3 sequences, 30% to 35% being singletons. The sequenced sample was blood. The receptors come from a human donor with a solid tumor. Both conserved end residues are part of each CDR3. The D gene is left open where the match is weak. Rows give clone size only sometimes, using once, few, many, or a class for an expanded clone.

j_gene | abundance | d_gene | v_gene | CDR3aa | CDR3nt
TRBJ1-1 | . | TRBD1 | TRBV6-5 | CASSLQGVNTEAFF | TGTGCCAGCAGTCTCCAGGGGGTGAACACTGAAGCTTTCTTT
TRBJ1-5 | . | . | TRBV20-1 | CSASDRDLDQPQHF | TGCAGTGCTAGCGACCGGGACTTAGACCAGCCCCAGCATTTT
TRBJ2-3 | . | . | TRBV11-2 | CASSRATGGGADTQYF | TGTGCCAGCAGCAGAGCCACAGGGGGGGGAGCAGATACGCAGTATTTT
TRBJ1-6 | few | . | TRBV27 | CASSLRQNNSPLHF | TGTGCCAGCAGTTTAAGACAGAATAATTCACCCCTCCACTTT
TRBJ1-2 | . | . | TRBV19 | CASSPPTDYGYTF | TGTGCCAGTAGTCCCCCGACAGACTATGGCTACACCTTC
TRBJ1-2 | medium-sized | . | TRBV7-6 | CASSRPGDYGYTF | TGTGCCAGCAGCCGCCCAGGAGACTATGGCTACACCTTC
TRBJ2-7 | . | . | TRBV7-2 | CASSLGLGDYEQYF | TGTGCCAGCAGCTTAGGGCTGGGTGACTACGAGCAGTACTTC
TRBJ1-4 | medium-sized | . | TRBV10-3 | CAISDGPNEKLFF | TGTGCCATCAGTGACGGACCTAATGAAAAACTGTTTTTT
TRBJ2-7 | . | . | TRBV18 | CASSYQQSYEQYF | TGTGCCAGCTCGTACCAACAGTCCTACGAGCAGTACTTC
TRBJ1-2 | . | . | TRBV7-9 | CASSLGFGGPNYGYTF | TGTGCCAGCAGCCTGGGTTTCGGGGGGCCTAACTATGGCTACACCTTC
TRBJ2-7 | few | TRBD2 | TRBV15 | CATSRVSGGSYEQYF | TGTGCCACCAGCAGAGTTAGCGGGGGCTCCTACGAGCAGTACTTC
TRBJ2-7 | few | TRBD1 | TRBV7-2 | CASSLAYRGYEQYF | TGTGCCAGCAGCTTAGCCTACAGGGGCTACGAGCAGTACTTC
TRBJ1-5 | . | . | TRBV10-3 | CAISVGGDSNQPQHF | TGTGCCATCAGTGTAGGAGGGGATAGCAATCAGCCCCAGCATTTT
TRBJ1-6 | . | . | TRBV12-3/TRBV12-4 | CASSWTGDNSPLHF | TGTGCCAGCAGTTGGACGGGGGATAATTCACCCCTCCACTTT
TRBJ1-2 | . | . | TRBV7-9 | CASSPIGGGYGYTF | TGTGCCAGCAGCCCAATAGGAGGGGGCTATGGCTACACCTTC
TRBJ2-4 | . | TRBD1 | TRBV19 | CASSIGLDRGGVLAKNIQYF | TGTGCCAGTAGTATAGGCCTCGACAGGGGCGGAGTTCTAGCCAAAAACATTCAGTACTTC
TRBJ1-2 | few | . | TRBV12-3/TRBV12-4 | CASSLALGSTPVAF | TGTGCCAGCAGTTTAGCGTTGGGCTCGACACCTGTCGCCTTC
TRBJ2-1 | few | TRBD1 | TRBV15 | CATSRRTGNNEQFF | TGTGCCACCAGCAGAAGGACAGGAAACAATGAGCAGTTCTTC
TRBJ1-6 | . | TRBD1 | TRBV6-6 | CASSSTPGQGSLLLSYNSPLHF | TGTGCCAGCAGTTCGACTCCGGGACAGGGAAGTTTACTGCTATCTTATAATTCACCCCTCCACTTT
TRBJ2-7 | few | TRBD2 | TRBV5-1 | CASSRSGTSGRTYEQYF | TGCGCCAGCAGCCGCTCCGGGACTAGCGGGAGGACCTACGAGCAGTACTTC
TRBJ1-4 | . | . | TRBV6-1 | CASKGDGEKLFF | TGTGCCAGCAAAGGGGATGGTGAAAAACTGTTTTTT
TRBJ1-3 | few | . | TRBV5-6 | CASSLTGLAGHRNTIYF | TGTGCCAGCAGCTTGACGGGGCTTGCGGGACATCGAAACACCATATATTTT
TRBJ1-5 | few | . | TRBV7-2 | CASSQTRGSQPQHF | TGTGCCAGCAGCCAAACTCGGGGGAGTCAGCCCCAGCATTTT
TRBJ2-5 | once | . | TRBV7-2 | CASSPGHNEQYF | TGTGCCAGCAGCCCCGGGCACAATGAGCAGTACTTC
TRBJ2-2 | few | . | TRBV10-1 | CASSDTNTGELFF | TGCGCCAGCAGTGACACTAACACCGGGGAGCTGTTTTTT
TRBJ2-1 | medium-sized | TRBD1 | TRBV7-2 | CASSPSGTGGNEQFF | TGTGCCAGCAGCCCATCCGGGACAGGGGGCAATGAGCAGTTCTTC
TRBJ2-5 | . | TRBD2 | TRBV19 | CASSIRDYPLNEQYF | TGTGCCAGTAGTATTCGGGACTACCCGTTGAATGAGCAGTACTTC
TRBJ1-2 | large | . | TRBV12-3/TRBV12-4 | CASSLGSGHHF | TGTGCCAGCAGTTTAGGTTCAGGCCACCACTTC
TRBJ2-7 | once | . | TRBV12-5 | CASTRHSYEQYF | TGTGCTAGTACGAGACACTCCTACGAGCAGTACTTC
TRBJ1-2 | . | . | TRBV14 | CASSQGIGYGYTF | TGTGCCAGCAGCCAAGGGATTGGCTATGGCTACACCTTC
TRBJ1-1 | . | . | TRBV18 | CASSKPPPAEAFF | TGTGCCAGCTCTAAACCCCCCCCCGCTGAAGCTTTCTTT
TRBJ2-7 | few | . | TRBV7-2 | CASSIDWKRDSEQYF | TGTGCCAGTAGTATTGATTGGAAACGGGATTCGGAGCAGTACTTC
TRBJ1-2 | large | TRBD1 | TRBV6-5 | CASSYAGTGDYGYTF | TGTGCCAGCAGTTATGCCGGGACAGGCGACTATGGCTACACCTTC
TRBJ1-4 | . | . | TRBV20-1 | CSAREIADEKLFF | TGCAGTGCTAGAGAAATAGCGGATGAAAAACTGTTTTTT
TRBJ2-7 | few | . | TRBV10-3 | CAITGQKDYEQYF | TGTGCCATCACCGGACAGAAAGACTACGAGCAGTACTTC
TRBJ1-5 | few | TRBD1 | TRBV7-2 | CASSASGTGVNQPQHF | TGTGCCAGCAGCGCGTCCGGGACAGGGGTCAATCAGCCCCAGCATTTT
TRBJ2-1 | . | . | TRBV27 | CASSTYSEQFF | TGTGCCAGCAGTACGTACAGTGAGCAGTTCTTC
TRBJ1-2 | medium-sized | . | TRBV19 | CASMTGTYHGYTF | TGTGCCAGTATGACCGGGACATACCATGGCTACACCTTC
TRBJ1-5 | few | . | TRBV12-3/TRBV12-4 | CASSIPGQPQHF | TGTGCCAGCAGTATTCCTGGTCAGCCCCAGCATTTT